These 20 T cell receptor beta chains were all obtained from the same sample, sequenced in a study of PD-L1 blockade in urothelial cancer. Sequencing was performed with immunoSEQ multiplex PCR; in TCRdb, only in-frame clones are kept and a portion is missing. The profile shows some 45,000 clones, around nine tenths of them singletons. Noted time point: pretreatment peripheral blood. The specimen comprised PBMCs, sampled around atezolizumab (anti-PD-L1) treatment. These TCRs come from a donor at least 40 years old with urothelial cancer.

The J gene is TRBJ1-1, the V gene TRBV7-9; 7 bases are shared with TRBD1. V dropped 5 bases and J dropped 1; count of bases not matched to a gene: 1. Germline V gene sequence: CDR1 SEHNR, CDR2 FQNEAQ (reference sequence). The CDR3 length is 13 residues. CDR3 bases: TGTGCCAGCAGCCGGGACAGGAACACTGAAGCTTTCTTT. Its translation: CASSRDRNTEAFF.

The CDR3 DNA follows: TGTGCCAGCAGCGCTTACAGGGGGCTGGGGAACACTGAAGCTTTCTTT. It is translated as CASSAYRGLGNTEAFF. The J gene is TRBJ1-1, the V gene TRBV5-4; 9 bases agree with TRBD1. The V gene's germline CDR1 is SGHNT and CDR2 YYREEE (reference sequence). With V trimmed by 4 bases and J by 1 base, 8 bases remained unmatched. The CDR3 contains 16 residues.

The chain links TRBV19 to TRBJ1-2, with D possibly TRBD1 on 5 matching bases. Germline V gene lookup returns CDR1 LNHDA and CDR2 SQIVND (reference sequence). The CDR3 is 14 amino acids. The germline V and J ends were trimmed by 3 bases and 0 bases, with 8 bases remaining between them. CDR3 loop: CASSIGGANYGYTF. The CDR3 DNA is TGTGCCAGTAGTATCGGGGGGGCTAACTATGGCTACACCTTC.

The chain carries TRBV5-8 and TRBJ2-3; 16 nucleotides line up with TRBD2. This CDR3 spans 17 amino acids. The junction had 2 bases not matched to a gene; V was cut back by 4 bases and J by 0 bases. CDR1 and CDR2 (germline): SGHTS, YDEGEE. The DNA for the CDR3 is TGTGCCAGCAGCCCGGGACTAGCGGGAGGGAGCACAGATACGCAGTATTTT. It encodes CASSPGLAGGSTDTQYF.

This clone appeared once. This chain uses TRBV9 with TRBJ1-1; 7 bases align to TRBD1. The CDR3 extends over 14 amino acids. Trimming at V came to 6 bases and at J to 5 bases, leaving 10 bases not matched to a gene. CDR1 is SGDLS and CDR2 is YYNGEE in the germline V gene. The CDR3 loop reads CASTKNRGGTEAFF. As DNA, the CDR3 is TGTGCCAGCACCAAGAACAGGGGAGGAACTGAAGCTTTCTTT.

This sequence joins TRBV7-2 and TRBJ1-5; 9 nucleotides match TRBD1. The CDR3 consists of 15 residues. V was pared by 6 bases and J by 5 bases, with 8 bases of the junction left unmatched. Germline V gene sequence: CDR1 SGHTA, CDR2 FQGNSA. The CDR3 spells CASRPTGGGDQPQHF. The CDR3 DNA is TGTGCCAGCAGACCCACAGGGGGCGGGGATCAGCCCCAGCATTTT.

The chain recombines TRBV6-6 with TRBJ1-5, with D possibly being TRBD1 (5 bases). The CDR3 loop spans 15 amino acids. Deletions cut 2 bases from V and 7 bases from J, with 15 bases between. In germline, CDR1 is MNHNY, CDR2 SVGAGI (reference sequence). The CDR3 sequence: CASSYDQGNRQPQHF. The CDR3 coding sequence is TGTGCCAGCAGTTACGACCAGGGCAATAGGCAGCCCCAGCATTTT.

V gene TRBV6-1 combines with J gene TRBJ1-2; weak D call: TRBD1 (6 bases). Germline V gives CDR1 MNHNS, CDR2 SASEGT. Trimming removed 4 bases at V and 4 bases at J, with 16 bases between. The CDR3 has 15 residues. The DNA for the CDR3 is TGTGCCAGCAGTGGCCAAGGGACACGACCCTATGGCTACACCTTC. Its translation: CASSGQGTRPYGYTF.

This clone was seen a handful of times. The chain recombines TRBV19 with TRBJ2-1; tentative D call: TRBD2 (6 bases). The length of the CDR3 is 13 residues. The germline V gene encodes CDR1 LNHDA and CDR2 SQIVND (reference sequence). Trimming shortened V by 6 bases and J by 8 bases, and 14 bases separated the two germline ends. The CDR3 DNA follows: TGTGCCAGTAGCGGGAGACCCCAGGATGAGCAGTTCTTC. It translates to CASSGRPQDEQFF.

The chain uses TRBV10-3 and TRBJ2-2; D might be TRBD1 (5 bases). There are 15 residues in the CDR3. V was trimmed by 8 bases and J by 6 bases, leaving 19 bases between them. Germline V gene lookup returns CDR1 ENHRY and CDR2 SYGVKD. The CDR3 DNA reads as TGTGCCATCGGGGCCCAAGCCCCCCCGGCCGGGGAGCTGTTTTTT. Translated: CAIGAQAPPAGELFF.

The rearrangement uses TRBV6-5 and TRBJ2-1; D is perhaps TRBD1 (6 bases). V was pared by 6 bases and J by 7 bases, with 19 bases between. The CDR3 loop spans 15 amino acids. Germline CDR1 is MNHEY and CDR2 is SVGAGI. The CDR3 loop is CASRERQGKRNEQFF. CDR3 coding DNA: TGTGCCAGCAGGGAACGGCAGGGGAAACGTAATGAGCAGTTCTTC.

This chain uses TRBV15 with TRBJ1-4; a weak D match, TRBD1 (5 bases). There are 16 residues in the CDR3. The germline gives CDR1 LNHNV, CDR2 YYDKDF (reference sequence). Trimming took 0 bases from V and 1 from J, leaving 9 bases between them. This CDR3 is CATSRDGARTNEKLFF. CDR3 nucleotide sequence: TGTGCCACCAGCAGAGATGGGGCCAGAACTAATGAAAAACTGTTTTTT.

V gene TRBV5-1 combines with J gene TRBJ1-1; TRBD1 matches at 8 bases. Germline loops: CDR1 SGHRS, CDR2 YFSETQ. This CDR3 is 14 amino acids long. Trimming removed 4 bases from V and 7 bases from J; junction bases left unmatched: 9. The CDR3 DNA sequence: TGCGCCAGCAGCCAACAGGGGGGTGAGGGTGAAGCTTTCTTT. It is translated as CASSQQGGEGEAFF. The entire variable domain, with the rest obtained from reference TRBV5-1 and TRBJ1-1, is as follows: KAGVTQTPRYLIKTRGQQVTLSCSPISGHRSVSWYQQTPGQGLQFLFEYFSETQRNKGNFPGRFSGRQFSNSRSEMNVSTLELGDSALYLCASSQQGGEGEAFFGQGTRLTVV.

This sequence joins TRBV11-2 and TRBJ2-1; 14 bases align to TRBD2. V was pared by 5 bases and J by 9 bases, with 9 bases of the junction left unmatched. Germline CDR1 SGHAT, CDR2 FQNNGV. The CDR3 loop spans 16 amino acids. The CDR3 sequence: CASSLRLAGGYGEQFF. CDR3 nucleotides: TGTGCCAGCAGCCTAAGACTAGCGGGAGGGTATGGTGAGCAGTTCTTC.

CDR3 protein: CAWSHGPKLFF. CDR3 nucleotides: TGTGCCTGGAGTCATGGGCCAAAACTGTTTTTT. The genes are TRBV30 and TRBJ1-4, with unresolved D. The ends were cut back, 2 bases at V and 10 bases at J, with 8 bases in the middle. From germline, CDR1 is GTSNPN and CDR2 SVGIG (reference sequence). The CDR3 extends over 11 amino acids. Full variable domain (rest looked up from reference TRBV30 and TRBJ1-4): SQTIHQWPATLVQPVGSPLSLECTVEGTSNPNLYWYRQAAGRGLQLLFYSVGIGQISSEVPQNLSASRPQDRQFILSSKKLLLSDSGFYLCAWSHGPKLFFGSGTQLSVL.

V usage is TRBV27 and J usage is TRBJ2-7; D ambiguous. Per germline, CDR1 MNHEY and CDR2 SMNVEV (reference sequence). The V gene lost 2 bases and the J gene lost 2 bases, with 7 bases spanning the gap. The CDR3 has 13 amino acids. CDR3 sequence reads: CASSLAGPYEQYF. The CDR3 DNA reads TGTGCCAGCAGTTTAGCAGGCCCCTACGAGCAGTACTTC.

The CDR3 DNA sequence: TGCGCCAGCAGCCAAGATTGGGCAGGAGGAAATCAGCCCCAGCATTTT. Residues: CASSQDWAGGNQPQHF. V and J are TRBV4-3 and TRBJ1-5; D not resolved. V was shortened by 0 bases and J by 4 bases, with 13 bases between the two germline ends. Germline CDR1 LGHNA, CDR2 YSLEER. The CDR3 consists of 16 residues.

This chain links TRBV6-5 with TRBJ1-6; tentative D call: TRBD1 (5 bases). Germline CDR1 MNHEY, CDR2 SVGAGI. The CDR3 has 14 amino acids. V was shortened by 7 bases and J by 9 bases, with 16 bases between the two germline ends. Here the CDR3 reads CASTTGGTGSPLHF. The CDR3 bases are TGTGCCAGCACCACCGGGGGGACTGGTTCACCCCTCCACTTT.

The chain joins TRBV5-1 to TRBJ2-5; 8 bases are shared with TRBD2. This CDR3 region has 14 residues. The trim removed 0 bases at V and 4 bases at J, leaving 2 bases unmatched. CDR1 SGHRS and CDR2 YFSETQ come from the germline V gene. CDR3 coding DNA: TGCGCCAGCAGCTTGGACGGGAGGGGAGAGACCCAGTACTTC. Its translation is CASSLDGRGETQYF.

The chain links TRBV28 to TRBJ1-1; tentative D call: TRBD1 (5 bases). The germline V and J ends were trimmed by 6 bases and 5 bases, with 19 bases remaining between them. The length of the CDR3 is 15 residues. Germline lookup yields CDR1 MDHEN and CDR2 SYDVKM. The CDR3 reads CASSSPRGVRTEAFF. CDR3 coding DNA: TGTGCCAGCAGCTCACCCCGGGGGGTCCGGACTGAAGCTTTCTTT.